Listed below are T cell receptor beta chains from one sample, sequenced in a study of neoadjuvant anti-PD-1 for oral cavity cancer. The table came from immunoSEQ multiplex PCR; TCRdb's copy has only in-frame clones and leaves some out. Among 5,100 or so clones listed, 55% to 70% were seen once. This sample comprised tumor tissue, obtained before nivolumab (anti-PD-1) treatment. All receptors come from a person between 35 and 79 years old with oral cavity squamous cell carcinoma. CDR3s include the opening cysteine and the closing phenylalanine or tryptophan. Fields, in order: V gene, D gene, J gene, clone size, CDR3 DNA, CDR3 protein. A D gene is named only where the DNA matches it firmly. Only part of the rows carry a size: once, few, many, or a class if the clone is expanded.

TRBV13,TRBD2,TRBJ2-5,once,TGTGCCAGCAGCTTACGGACTAGCGGGGGGTTGGAGACCCAGTACTTC,CASSLRTSGGLETQYF
TRBV7-3,-,TRBJ1-1,few,TGTGCCAGCAGCTCTCGGGGGGGTAATACTGAAGCTTTCTTT,CASSSRGGNTEAFF
TRBV30,-,TRBJ1-1,-,TGTGCCTGGAGTCCCTCCTGGGCCCGATTGAACACTGAAGCTTTCTTT,CAWSPSWARLNTEAFF
TRBV5-8,-,TRBJ1-5,-,TGTGCCAGCAGCTTGGGGGTGGGGGTCATGCAGCCCCAGCATTTT,CASSLGVGVMQPQHF
TRBV7-2,-,TRBJ2-7,-,TGTGCCAGCAGCCAGGGATATGTCGCCAACGAGCAGTACTTC,CASSQGYVANEQYF
TRBV27,-,TRBJ1-1,-,TGTGCCAGCAGTCGAACAGGGTACGGCACTGAAGCTTTCTTT,CASSRTGYGTEAFF
TRBV5-1,-,TRBJ1-1,few,TGCGCCAGCAGCTTGGCCCTGAACACTGAAGCTTTCTTT,CASSLALNTEAFF
TRBV7-9,TRBD1,TRBJ2-3,-,TGTGCCAGCAGCTTATCCGCAGGGGGTCGAACAGATACGCAGTATTTT,CASSLSAGGRTDTQYF
TRBV4-1,TRBD1,TRBJ2-7,-,TGCGCCAGCAGCACCCGGACAGGGACCTACGAGCAGTACTTC,CASSTRTGTYEQYF
TRBV5-1,TRBD1,TRBJ1-3,few,TGCGCCAGCAGCGTAGGGACAGGGGTGGAAAACACCATATATTTT,CASSVGTGVENTIYF
TRBV30,-,TRBJ2-5,-,TGTGCCTGGAGTGTAAAAGCGGCGGAGACCCAGTACTTC,CAWSVKAAETQYF
TRBV5-6,-,TRBJ1-2,-,TGTGCCAGCAGTTCAGAGGTGTACGGCTACACCTTC,CASSSEVYGYTF
TRBV28,-,TRBJ2-1,-,TGTGCCAGCAGTTTACAGGGAATCTACAATGAGCAGTTCTTC,CASSLQGIYNEQFF
TRBV11-3,-,TRBJ2-2,-,TGTGCCAGCAGCCGCGGTGACGGGAACACCGGGGAGCTGTTTTTT,CASSRGDGNTGELFF
TRBV11-3,TRBD1,TRBJ1-3,few,TGTGCCAGCAGCTTGACAGGGGTTGGAAACACCATATATTTT,CASSLTGVGNTIYF
TRBV5-4,-,TRBJ2-5,few,TGTGCCAGCAGCTTGGCCTTCCAGGGGACCCAAGAGACCCAGTACTTC,CASSLAFQGTQETQYF
TRBV28,TRBD1,TRBJ1-3,-,TGTGCCATCTCGACAGGGCGGCTCTCTGGAAACACCATATATTTT,CAISTGRLSGNTIYF
TRBV5-6,TRBD1,TRBJ1-5,-,TGTGCCAGCAGCTTGTTTTTAAACCGCAGGGGGGATCAGCCCCAGCATTTT,CASSLFLNRRGDQPQHF
TRBV11-2,-,TRBJ2-3,-,TGTGCCAGCAGCTTAGGTGGCACGCAGTATTTT,CASSLGGTQYF
TRBV13,-,TRBJ1-2,-,TGTGCCAGCAGCTTAGGCCTGGGATCAGGAGGCTACACCTTC,CASSLGLGSGGYTF
TRBV6-1,TRBD2,TRBJ2-1,-,TGTGCCAGCAGTGTGTCTCTAGCGGGAGTTGGTTTTGAGCAGTTCTTC,CASSVSLAGVGFEQFF
TRBV30,-,TRBJ1-4,few,TGTGCCTGGAGGGGGTTTACGGGGAATAATGAAAAACTGTTTTTT,CAWRGFTGNNEKLFF
TRBV25-1,-,TRBJ1-1,-,TGTGCCAGCAGTGAAGCGGCGAACACTGAAGCTTTCTTT,CASSEAANTEAFF
TRBV5-1,-,TRBJ2-7,few,TGCGCCAGCAGCTTGGATTTTAGCGGAACCTACGAGCAGTACTTC,CASSLDFSGTYEQYF
TRBV6-5,-,TRBJ1-5,-,TGTGCCAGCAGTCTCAGGCACAATCAGCCCCAGCATTTT,CASSLRHNQPQHF
TRBV9,-,TRBJ1-2,-,TGTGCCAGCAGCGGAGACAGGCTGCTTAACTATGGCTACACCTTC,CASSGDRLLNYGYTF
TRBV4-2,-,TRBJ1-4,-,TGTGCCAGCAGAGCCTCTAATGAAAAACTGTTTTTT,CASRASNEKLFF
TRBV7-9,-,TRBJ2-1,-,TGTGCCAGCAGCTCCCCGGGGGATAATGAGCAGTTCTTC,CASSSPGDNEQFF
TRBV7-6,-,TRBJ2-7,large,TGTGCCAGCAGCTTAGTGGGGGGTTCCTACGAGCAGTACTTC,CASSLVGGSYEQYF
TRBV30,TRBD1,TRBJ2-7,-,TGTGCCTGGAGTGTACGATGGGACAGGGACGCCGAGCAGTACTTC,CAWSVRWDRDAEQYF
TRBV25-1,-,TRBJ1-4,-,TGTGCCAGCAGTGAGCCCCCCGGGAGACAAGCAACTAATGAAAAACTGTTTTTT,CASSEPPGRQATNEKLFF
TRBV9,TRBD2,TRBJ2-2,-,TGTGCCAGCAGCCTGACTAGCGGGAGGGCTAACGGGGAGCTGTTTTTT,CASSLTSGRANGELFF
TRBV28,-,TRBJ2-7,-,TGTGCCAGCAAAGGGTTCTACGAGCAGTACTTC,CASKGFYEQYF
TRBV18,TRBD1,TRBJ1-1,-,TGTGCCAGCTCAGCCGGGACAGAAAACACTGAAGCTTTCTTT,CASSAGTENTEAFF
TRBV27,-,TRBJ1-2,-,TGTGCCGCAGGGCCGCGCTATGGCTACACCTTC,CAAGPRYGYTF
TRBV27,-,TRBJ1-1,-,TGTGCCAGCAGTTCCGGCCTGACACGGCGAACTGAAGCTTTCTTT,CASSSGLTRRTEAFF
TRBV4-1,TRBD1,TRBJ1-2,-,TGCGCCAGCAGCCAGGCCCAAGACAGGGCCCACTATGGCTACACCTTC,CASSQAQDRAHYGYTF
TRBV27,TRBD1,TRBJ2-7,-,TGTGCCAGCAGCGACTGGGACAGGGGCCACGAGCAGTACTTC,CASSDWDRGHEQYF
TRBV11-1,-,TRBJ1-5,-,TGTGCCAGTGAAGAGCCCCCCCAAAACTATCAGCCCCAGCATTTT,CASEEPPQNYQPQHF
TRBV9,TRBD1,TRBJ2-3,-,TGTGCCAGCAGCCTCCAAGGGTGGGGGACAGGGGCCGCCGATACGCAGTATTTT,CASSLQGWGTGAADTQYF
TRBV7-9,-,TRBJ1-4,few,TGTGCCAGCAGCTTAGTCGGGAGTAATGAAAAACTGTTTTTT,CASSLVGSNEKLFF
TRBV5-1,-,TRBJ1-1,few,TGCGCCACCAGCCCAATCATGAACACTGAAGCTTTCTTT,CATSPIMNTEAFF
TRBV19,TRBD1,TRBJ1-5,-,TGTGCCAGTAGTATAGGAGGACAGGGGGTTGGTCAGCCCCAGCATTTT,CASSIGGQGVGQPQHF
TRBV15,TRBD1,TRBJ1-1,-,TGTGCCACCAGCCCCAGACAGGGGGACACTGAAGCTTTCTTT,CATSPRQGDTEAFF
TRBV11-1,-,TRBJ2-1,-,TGTGCCAGCAGAAGCCAGGCCCAGCAGTTCTTC,CASRSQAQQFF